This T cell receptor (beta chain) originates from a study of blood T cells in healthy people across ages. Study background: For every two T cells, template switching captured about one barcoded beta molecule.

Germline CDR1 is SGHVT and CDR2 is SQSDAQ. This CDR3 has 20 amino acids. No fewer than 6 million PBMCs went into each sample. With a J-beta primer mix and a sample-barcoded 5' primer, a second PCR ran roughly 6 to 11 cycles. Each TCR beta cDNA got a 12-nucleotide random molecular identifier. TCRdb reanalysed the 5' RACE reads using MiXCR and keeps one entry per CDR3 protein. The table records nearly 1 million distinct CDR3 sequences, around 54% of them present only once. V is TRBV7-4 and J is TRBJ2-7; D perhaps matches TRBD1 (6 bases). Near its end, the DNA agrees better with TRBJ2-5, so the J call may be wrong. This receptor was identified in a woman aged 55 to 70 in good health. The specimen sequenced was blood. The CDR3 spells CASSSSLPPSSGHKQETQYF. The DNA for the CDR3 is TGTGCCAGCAGCTCCTCCCTGCCTCCGTCCTCGGGACACAAGCAAGAGACCCAGTACTTC.